The 20 T cell receptor beta chains presented below share a single source sample, sequenced in a study of T cells in Graves' hyperthyroidism and ophthalmopathy. Amplified TCR beta CDR3 regions derived from RNA transcripts. First-round RT-PCR of the TCR CDR3 relied on the HTBI primer set. From the multiplex PCR reads, TCRdb called clonotypes with MiXCR, one entry per CDR3 protein. The sample lists hundreds of thousands of distinct CDR3 sequences, over 35% occurring once. Sequencing was carried out using blood. Receptor source: a man between 18 and 29 years old with Graves' hyperthyroidism.

The V call is TRBV15, the J call TRBJ1-2; D is possibly TRBD1 (6 bases). The CDR3 extends over 13 amino acids. Trimming left V 6 bases short and J 2 bases short, with 10 bases between. In germline, CDR1 is LNHNV, CDR2 YYDKDF (reference sequence). The CDR3 loop reads CATSMTGNYGYTF. Here the CDR3 DNA reads TGTGCCACCAGTATGACAGGCAACTATGGCTACACCTTC.

This clonotype was seen just once. In this CDR3 the conserved last residue, phenylalanine or tryptophan, is missing, so a read error is likely. The CDR3 nucleotides are TGTGCCAGCAGCGAGGACAGGGGGCCTGAAAAACTGTTTCTT. Amino acids: CASSEDRGPEKLFL. The gene calls are TRBV7-9 and TRBJ1-4, with TRBD1 identical over 11 bases. Germline lookup yields CDR1 SEHNR and CDR2 FQNEAQ (reference sequence). The CDR3 has 14 residues. V dropped 5 bases and J dropped 7; count of bases not matched to a gene: 3.

This clonotype was found once. The chain links TRBV7-9 to TRBJ1-4, with 10 positions matching TRBD1. Trimming took 4 bases from V and 7 from J; bases not matched to a gene: 6. The CDR3 consists of 15 residues. Germline values: CDR1 SEHNR, CDR2 FQNEAQ (reference sequence). CDR3 sequence reads: CASSSTRTGGEKLFF. In DNA form, the CDR3 reads TGTGCCAGCAGCTCCACGAGGACAGGGGGTGAAAAACTGTTTTTT.

V is TRBV7-9 and J is TRBJ1-2; no clear D gene. From germline, CDR1 is SEHNR and CDR2 FQNEAQ (reference sequence). V was shortened by 5 bases and J by 4 bases, with 20 bases between the two germline ends. The CDR3 loop spans 16 amino acids. The CDR3 nucleotides read TGTGCCAGCAGCCCCCCCGGGATTGGAGCTAGCTATGGCTACACCTTC. This codes for CASSPPGIGASYGYTF. The variable domain in full, with the rest retrieved from reference TRBV7-9 and TRBJ1-2, is DTGVSQNPRHKITKRGQNVTFRCDPISEHNRLYWYRQTLGQGPEFLTYFQNEAQLEKSRLLSDRFSAERPKGSFSTLEIQRTEQGDSAMYLCASSPPGIGASYGYTFGSGTRLTVV.

A single count supports this clonotype. V gene TRBV5-6 combines with J gene TRBJ1-3, with TRBD1 as a possible D gene (5 bases). V gave up 2 bases and J gave up 2 bases, with 8 bases separating them. The CDR3 has 14 residues. Germline V CDR1 and CDR2: SGHDT, YYEEEE. This chain's CDR3 is CASSFLGAGNTIYF. DNA of the CDR3: TGTGCCAGCAGCTTTTTGGGGGCTGGAAACACCATATATTTT.

Of note for this clonotype: This may be a read error: a much more frequent sequence differs by one nucleotide. The chain recombines TRBV2 with TRBJ1-2; D might be TRBD1 (5 bases). Trimming removed 11 bases at V and 4 bases at J, with 20 bases between. The CDR3 covers 14 residues. The germline gives CDR1 SNHLY, CDR2 FYNNEI. Here the CDR3 DNA reads TGTGCCGATGGGGGTACCCCCGGGAGCTATGGCTACACCTTC. Translated, it gives CADGGTPGSYGYTF.

Regarding this clonotype: A read error is possible here, since a much larger clone lies one base away. The chain is built from TRBV10-3 and TRBJ1-1, with no clear D. The CDR3 has 15 amino acids. Looked up from germline, CDR1 is ENHRY and CDR2 is SYGVKD. V was cut by 1 base and J by 10 bases, with 19 bases left in between. Here the CDR3 DNA reads TGTGCCATCAGTGAGTTGGGCGAGGCCACCTTTGGAGCTTTCTTT. Translating it yields CAISELGEATFGAFF.

V is TRBV29-1 and J is TRBJ2-6, with D perhaps TRBD1 or TRBD2 (5 bases each). Trimming removed 5 bases at V and 3 bases at J, with 11 bases between. Germline assignment: CDR1 SQVTM and CDR2 ANQGSEA. The CDR3 is 14 residues long. In DNA, the CDR3 is TGCAGCGTTTCCGGGACGAATGGGGCCAACGTCCTGACTTTC. Encoded protein: CSVSGTNGANVLTF.

The gene calls are TRBV10-2 and TRBJ2-7, with D uncertain. Trimming shortened V by 3 bases and J by 2 bases, and 11 bases separated the two germline ends. The V gene's germline CDR1 is WSHSY and CDR2 SAAADI. The CDR3 covers 14 residues. The CDR3 sequence is CASSDRPSPYEQYF. The CDR3 DNA is TGCGCCAGCAGTGACCGTCCCTCCCCCTACGAGCAGTACTTC.

This clonotype was counted only a few times. CDR3 amino acids: CASRGDRGTEAFF. In DNA, the CDR3 is TGTGCCAGCAGGGGGGACAGGGGCACTGAAGCTTTCTTT. The chain links TRBV2 to TRBJ1-1; 10 positions match TRBD1. The CDR3 extends over 13 amino acids. Germline V gene data show CDR1 as SNHLY and CDR2 as FYNNEI. J gave up 4 bases and V 6 bases, and 2 bases lay outside the gene matches.

This clonotype was seen just once. The rearrangement uses TRBV2 and TRBJ2-3; no clear D gene. This CDR3 has 11 amino acids. Germline V lookup: CDR1 SNHLY, CDR2 FYNNEI. V dropped 9 bases and J dropped 9 bases, with 13 bases sitting between them. CDR3 coding DNA: TGTGCCAGGCGGAGCGAGGCGACGCAGTATTTT. Protein product: CARRSEATQYF.

This clonotype was observed a few times. This chain uses TRBV7-2 with TRBJ1-1, with D possibly TRBD1 on 6 matching bases. CDR1 is SGHTA and CDR2 is FQGNSA in the germline V gene. This CDR3 contains 14 residues. Trimming stripped 1 base from V and 6 bases from J, with 12 bases between. CDR3 loop: CASSLEGGRSEAFF. CDR3 DNA: TGTGCCAGCAGCTTAGAGGGGGGTAGGTCTGAAGCTTTCTTT.

This clonotype was recorded at least ten times. This chain joins TRBV7-9 and TRBJ1-1; no reliable D call. This CDR3 has 13 residues. CDR1 SEHNR and CDR2 FQNEAQ come from the germline V gene (reference sequence). V lost 5 bases to trimming and J lost 0 bases, with 7 bases between them. The CDR3: CASSINMNTEAFF. For the CDR3, the DNA is TGTGCCAGCAGCATTAATATGAACACTGAAGCTTTCTTT. The full variable domain, in which reference TRBV7-9 and TRBJ1-1 provide the parts outside the CDR3, is DTGVSQNPRHKITKRGQNVTFRCDPISEHNRLYWYRQTLGQGPEFLTYFQNEAQLEKSRLLSDRFSAERPKGSFSTLEIQRTEQGDSAMYLCASSINMNTEAFFGQGTRLTVV.

This clonotype was found many times. The V and J genes are TRBV7-2 and TRBJ2-5, with 11 bases matching TRBD2. CDR1 and CDR2 (germline): SGHTA, FQGNSA. V was pared by 3 bases and J by 1 base, with 4 bases of the junction left unmatched. The CDR3 contains 16 residues. The CDR3 loop reads CASSLLSGGAQETQYF. DNA for the CDR3: TGTGCCAGCAGCTTGCTTAGCGGGGGGGCCCAAGAGACCCAGTACTTC. Together with reference TRBV7-2 and TRBJ2-5, the CDR3 gives the full variable domain: GAGVSQSPSNKVTEKGKDVELRCDPISGHTALYWYRQSLGQGLEFLIYFQGNSAPDKSGLPSDRFSAERTGGSVSTLTIQRTQQEDSAVYLCASSLLSGGAQETQYFGPGTRLLVL.

This clonotype was seen only a few times. The chain uses TRBV6-5 and TRBJ1-1; possibly TRBD1 for D (5 bases). This CDR3 has 14 residues. Germline CDR1 reads MNHEY; CDR2 reads SVGAGI. V was pared by 5 bases and J by 4 bases, with 14 bases between. CDR3 in amino acids: CASSQGRTLTEAFF. As DNA, the CDR3 is TGTGCCAGCAGTCAGGGACGGACCCTCACTGAAGCTTTCTTT.

The table lists this clonotype with a count of one. This rearrangement joins TRBV9 to TRBJ1-2, with D maybe TRBD1 (6 bases). Germline loops: CDR1 SGDLS, CDR2 YYNGEE. CDR3 length equals 14 residues. With 5 bases removed from V and 4 bases from J, the gap between germline ends came to 15 bases. CDR3 nucleotide sequence: TGTGCCAGCAGTGCAGGGGACGGCCGCTATGGCTACACCTTC. It codes for CASSAGDGRYGYTF.

A note on this clonotype: A much larger clone sits a single nucleotide away, making a read error possible. This rearrangement joins TRBV15 to TRBJ2-7, with D hard to call. The CDR3 has 15 residues. CDR1 is LNHNV and CDR2 is YYDKDF in the germline V gene (reference sequence). The chain's CDR3 is CATSRDRSAGYEQHF. Here the CDR3 DNA reads TGTGCCACCAGCAGAGATCGTTCCGCCGGCTACGAGCAGCACTTC.

This clonotype was seen only a few times. The chain combines TRBV6-1 with TRBJ2-7, with unresolved D. CDR3 size: 13 residues. The ends were cut back, 1 base at V and 13 bases at J, with 17 bases in the middle. Germline CDR1 and CDR2: MNHNS and SASEGT. The DNA for the CDR3 is TGTGCCAGCAGTGAAGTGGCTAACATGGGCCCATACTTC. Its protein product is CASSEVANMGPYF.

V gene TRBV7-2 combines with J gene TRBJ1-3; no firm D call. Germline V CDR1 and CDR2: SGHTA, FQGNSA. Between the trimmed V and J ends, which lost 4 bases and 4 bases, there was a span of 11 bases. The CDR3 sequence is 14 residues long. The CDR3 nucleotides are TGTGCCAGCAGCTCAGTCGCGGAAGGAAACACCATATATTTT. Amino acids: CASSSVAEGNTIYF.

The chain couples TRBV29-1 to TRBJ1-5; D perhaps matches TRBD1 (5 bases). Germline-derived CDR1 and CDR2 are SQVTM and ANQGSEA. V was pared by 7 bases and J by 1 base, with 11 bases between. This CDR3 has 13 amino acids. The CDR3 loop is CSAWGGSNQPQHF. CDR3 DNA sequence: TGCAGCGCCTGGGGGGGGAGCAATCAGCCCCAGCATTTT.